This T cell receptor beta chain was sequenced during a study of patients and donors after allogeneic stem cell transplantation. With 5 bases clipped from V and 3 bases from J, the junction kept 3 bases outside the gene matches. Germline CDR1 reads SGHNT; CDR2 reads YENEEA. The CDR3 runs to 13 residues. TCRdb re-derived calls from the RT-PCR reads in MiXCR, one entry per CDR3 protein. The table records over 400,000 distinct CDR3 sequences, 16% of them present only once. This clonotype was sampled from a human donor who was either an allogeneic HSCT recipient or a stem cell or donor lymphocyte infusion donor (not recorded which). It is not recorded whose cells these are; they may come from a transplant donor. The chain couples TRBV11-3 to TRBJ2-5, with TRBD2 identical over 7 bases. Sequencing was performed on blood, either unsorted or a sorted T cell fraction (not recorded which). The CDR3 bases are TGTGCCAGCAGCGGGGGAGGGGAAGAGACCCAGTACTTC. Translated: CASSGGGEETQYF.